This T cell receptor beta chain was found in a study of blood T cells in healthy people across ages. There are 15 residues in the CDR3. V dropped 0 bases and J dropped 3 bases, with 9 bases sitting between them. CDR1 is SGDLS, CDR2 YYNGEE, per germline. Primers used in a second PCR of about 7 to 12 cycles were a sample-barcoded 5' primer and a J-beta primer mix. Unique molecular identifiers of 12 random nucleotides labeled each cDNA. TCRdb itself ran the 5' RACE reads through MiXCR, one entry per CDR3 protein. The sample carries a few hundred thousand distinct CDR3 sequences, about 28% recorded once. The same sample was also studied in work on T cells of mothers and their children. From that study: Among related mother-child pairs, overlap was slightly higher than in unrelated pairs, though not significantly.

This TCR derives from a boy younger than 10 in good health. V usage is TRBV9 and J usage is TRBJ2-2; a weak D match, TRBD2 (5 bases). The sample comprised blood. DNA for the CDR3: TGTGCCAGCAGCGTAGGAGAGGGAGACACCGGGGAGCTGTTTTTT. It translates to CASSVGEGDTGELFF.